The next 30 T cell receptor beta chains were all read from a single sample in a study of spatial heterogeneity in lung cancer. Time point in this sample: sample taken at primary tumor resection. The authors sequenced whole RNA from tumor, nontumor lung or frozen PBMC without sorting. TCRdb re-derived calls from the 5' RACE reads in MiXCR, one entry per CDR3 protein. In the table there are 9,500 to 12,000 distinct CDR3 sequences, 24% of which are singletons. The sample here was PBMCs, taken at surgery. Receptor source: a female donor with early-stage non-small cell lung cancer.

The rearrangement uses TRBV12-5 and TRBJ2-1; TRBD2 matches at 15 bases. Germline loops: CDR1 LGHNT, CDR2 FRNRAP. This CDR3 spans 16 amino acids. Unmatched junction bases numbered 8, after V lost 5 bases and J lost 9 bases. The chain's CDR3 is CASGRTSGRAPSEQFF. CDR3 in DNA: TGTGCTAGTGGTCGGACTAGCGGGAGGGCCCCGAGTGAGCAGTTCTTC.

V and J are TRBV28 and TRBJ1-1; 9 bases map to TRBD1. This CDR3 spans 14 amino acids. The germline V gene encodes CDR1 MDHEN and CDR2 SYDVKM. V was pared by 8 bases and J by 10 bases, with 14 bases of the junction left unmatched. The CDR3 nucleotides read TGTGCCAGCGCAACAGGGGGCGCAGAATGGGGAGCTTTCTTT. Its protein product is CASATGGAEWGAFF.

Many counts were recorded for this clonotype. J is TRBJ2-2 and V is TRBV7-3; 9 nucleotides match TRBD1. Trimming removed 5 bases from V and 1 base from J; junction bases left unmatched: 5. CDR1 SGHTA and CDR2 FQGTGA come from the germline V gene. CDR3 length equals 16 residues. CDR3 protein: CASSNQGQGNTGELFF. The CDR3, as DNA: TGTGCCAGCAGCAACCAGGGACAGGGGAACACCGGGGAGCTGTTTTTT.

Comment on this clonotype: A read error is possible here, since a much larger clone lies one base away. This likely comes from a read error, as the CDR3 has no conserved phenylalanine or tryptophan at its end. V gene TRBV10-3 combines with J gene TRBJ2-5; TRBD1 is a possible D gene (6 bases). The CDR3 is 15 amino acids. Germline V gene data show CDR1 as ENHRY and CDR2 as SYGVKD. V gave up 4 bases and J gave up 4 bases, with 16 bases separating them. As DNA, the CDR3 is TGTGCCATCAGTGGAAAACAGGGAATTGGAGAGACCCAGTACATC. Its translation: CAISGKQGIGETQYI.

V usage is TRBV2 and J usage is TRBJ2-3; no reliable D call. The CDR3 covers 14 residues. The germline V gene has CDR1 SNHLY and CDR2 FYNNEI. The V end lost 2 bases, the J end lost 0 bases, and 6 bases lay between the germline ends. The CDR3 sequence: CASSETTSTDTQYF. The CDR3 DNA follows: TGTGCCAGCAGTGAAACGACTAGCACAGATACGCAGTATTTT.

The V and J genes are TRBV28 and TRBJ2-5; D gene uncertain. V lost 5 bases, J lost 1 base, and 8 bases lay in between. The CDR3 spans 13 residues. Germline V lookup: CDR1 MDHEN, CDR2 SYDVKM. The DNA of the CDR3 is TGTGCCAGCAGTCCTCTCAGCCAAGAGACCCAGTACTTC. It specifies CASSPLSQETQYF. The entire variable domain, with the rest obtained from reference TRBV28 and TRBJ2-5, is as follows: DVKVTQSSRYLVKRTGEKVFLECVQDMDHENMFWYRQDPGLGLRLIYFSYDVKMKEKGDIPEGYSVSREKKERFSLILESASTNQTSMYLCASSPLSQETQYFGPGTRLLVL.

This clonotype was detected many times. In DNA, the CDR3 is TGTGCCAGCTCTTGCCCTCCCGGGACAGCTCAAGAGACCCAGTACTTC. It is translated as CASSCPPGTAQETQYF. The V gene is TRBV21-1, the J gene TRBJ2-5; TRBD1, as called in the table, went unchecked against the DNA. TRBV21-1 is assigned pseudogene status. The CDR3 has 16 residues.

This clonotype was observed a handful of times. The rearrangement uses TRBV12-3 or TRBV12-4 and TRBJ1-6; the D is unclear. V was clipped by 3 bases and J by 7 bases, with 1 base between them. The CDR3 is 11 amino acids. This chain's CDR3 is CASSLNSPLHF. The CDR3 region has the DNA TGTGCCAGCAGTTTGAATTCACCCCTCCACTTT.

This chain uses TRBV20-1 with TRBJ2-2; D is unclear. This CDR3 is 13 amino acids long. V lost 6 bases and J lost 0, with 8 bases in between. Looked up from germline, CDR1 is DFQATT and CDR2 is SNEGSKA (reference sequence). The CDR3 bases are TGCAGTGCCGAGGCAGCGAACACCGGGGAGCTGTTTTTT. Amino acid sequence: CSAEAANTGELFF.

The chain combines TRBV5-4 with TRBJ1-2; D gene unclear. Germline CDR1 and CDR2: SGHNT and YYREEE (reference sequence). The CDR3 runs to 12 residues. Trimming cost V 9 bases and J 2 bases, with 11 bases left between them. Here the CDR3 DNA reads TGTGCCACCCGCCAGGCGAACTATGGCTACACCTTC. Its translation: CATRQANYGYTF.

This clonotype was found many times. The genes are TRBV7-9 and TRBJ2-2; maybe TRBD2 (7 bases). This CDR3 is 18 amino acids long. CDR1 is SEHNR, CDR2 FQNEAQ, per germline (reference sequence). Deletions cut 5 bases from V and 0 bases from J, with 19 bases between. The CDR3 sequence: CASSPPGGGATNTGELFF. The CDR3 coding sequence is TGTGCCAGCAGCCCCCCCGGTGGGGGGGCAACGAACACCGGGGAGCTGTTTTTT.

This clonotype showed up many times. V gene TRBV15 combines with J gene TRBJ2-3; TRBD1 might be the D (6 bases). CDR1 LNHNV and CDR2 YYDKDF come from the germline V gene (reference sequence). The CDR3 runs 17 residues. Deletions cut 5 bases from V and 6 bases from J, with 24 bases between. CDR3 sequence reads: CATSQLDGFLRGDTQYF. DNA of the CDR3: TGTGCCACCAGCCAGCTCGACGGCTTTCTTAGGGGGGATACGCAGTATTTT.

The V call is TRBV30, the J call TRBJ2-7; TRBD2 is a possible D gene (5 bases). V lost 2 bases and J 3 bases, leaving 17 bases between the germline ends. Germline V gene lookup returns CDR1 GTSNPN and CDR2 SVGIG (reference sequence). CDR3 length equals 15 residues. Here the CDR3 DNA reads TGTGCCTGGAGTAAAGGCGGACGGGATCTCTACGAGCAGTACTTC. It is translated as CAWSKGGRDLYEQYF.

The V and J genes are TRBV11-3 and TRBJ2-1, with D possibly matching TRBD2 (5 bases). The CDR3 has 14 residues. The V gene lost 0 bases and the J gene lost 5 bases, with 8 bases spanning the gap. Per the germline V gene, CDR1 is SGHNT and CDR2 is YENEEA. CDR3 region: CASSLEGANNEQFF. The CDR3 DNA is TGTGCCAGCAGCTTAGAGGGAGCGAACAATGAGCAGTTCTTC.

V usage is TRBV20-1 and J usage is TRBJ2-1, with 7 bases aligning to TRBD2. The germline CDR1 and CDR2 sequences are DFQATT and SNEGSKA (reference sequence). With V trimmed by 6 bases and J by 2 bases, 4 bases remained unmatched. The CDR3 has 13 residues. The CDR3 region has the DNA TGCAGTGCCCAAGCGGGGACCTACAATGAGCAGTTCTTC. Amino acid sequence: CSAQAGTYNEQFF.

This chain links TRBV6-5 with TRBJ2-1; a weak D match, TRBD2 (5 bases). This CDR3 comprises 14 residues. Germline loops: CDR1 MNHEY, CDR2 SVGAGI. V lost 2 bases to trimming and J lost 4 bases, with 9 bases between them. The CDR3 DNA is TGTGCCAGCAGTTACCCCGGAGGATACAATGAGCAGTTCTTC. Its translation is CASSYPGGYNEQFF.

This clonotype is medium-sized by share. The chain combines TRBV29-1 with TRBJ2-3; tentatively, D is TRBD1 or TRBD2 (6 bases each). This CDR3 region has 14 residues. The V end lost 0 bases, the J end lost 4 bases, and 11 bases lay between the germline ends. Germline CDR1 is SQVTM and CDR2 is ANQGSEA. The CDR3 region has the DNA TGCAGCGTTGAAGATGGGGGGCCCGCAGATACGCAGTATTTT. Translated: CSVEDGGPADTQYF.

This clonotype was counted only a few times. This chain connects TRBV7-3 to TRBJ2-2; unclear D gene. This CDR3 is built from 12 residues. From germline, CDR1 is SGHTA and CDR2 FQGTGA. V lost 0 bases to trimming and J lost 6 bases, with 2 bases between them. In nucleotides, the CDR3 is TGTGCCAGCAGCTTAACTCCCGGGGAGCTGTTTTTT. Amino acid sequence: CASSLTPGELFF.

The chain joins TRBV5-1 to TRBJ1-3, with TRBD1 matching 8 bases. The ends lost 2 bases at V and 2 bases at J; junction bases unmatched: 3. The germline V gene has CDR1 SGHRS and CDR2 YFSETQ. The CDR3 spans 15 residues. The CDR3 coding sequence is TGCGCCAGCAGCTTTCAGGGGGCCGCTGGAAACACCATATATTTT. Its translation is CASSFQGAAGNTIYF.

This chain joins TRBV5-1 and TRBJ2-3; D gene unclear. The V gene lost 4 bases and the J gene lost 6 bases, with 21 bases spanning the gap. Germline CDR1 SGHRS, CDR2 YFSETQ. The CDR3 has 16 residues. CDR3 sequence reads: CASSPAVGKGIDTQYF. CDR3 nucleotide sequence: TGCGCCAGCAGCCCCGCGGTAGGGAAGGGTATTGATACGCAGTATTTT.

The chain recombines TRBV12-3 or TRBV12-4 with TRBJ2-1; D is unclear. V shed 2 bases and J shed 0 bases, with 8 bases lying between them. This CDR3 contains 15 residues. CDR3 DNA: TGTGCCAGCAGTTTATTTCCGAGCTCCTACAATGAGCAGTTCTTC. Its protein product is CASSLFPSSYNEQFF.

There are many counts of this clonotype. This chain uses TRBV20-1 with TRBJ2-7, with TRBD1 matching 7 bases. After removal of 4 bases from V and 0 bases from J, the junction contained 6 bases not matched to a gene. The CDR3 covers 14 residues. Germline assignment: CDR1 DFQATT and CDR2 SNEGSKA (reference sequence). The CDR3 spells CSATEQGHSYEQYF. The CDR3 coding sequence is TGCAGTGCTACCGAACAGGGGCACTCCTACGAGCAGTACTTC.

This clonotype came up a few times. The chain links TRBV7-2 to TRBJ2-2; D unresolved. V was clipped by 3 bases and J by 7 bases, with 3 bases between them. Germline values: CDR1 SGHTA, CDR2 FQGNSA. The CDR3 is 11 residues long. The CDR3 region has the DNA TGTGCCAGCAGCTTTTACGGGGAGCTGTTTTTT. The encoded protein is CASSFYGELFF.

This chain connects TRBV2 to TRBJ2-3; 9 nucleotides align to TRBD1. Unmatched junction bases numbered 5, after V lost 5 bases and J lost 11 bases. CDR3 length equals 12 residues. Germline CDR1 and CDR2: SNHLY and FYNNEI. CDR3 amino acids: CASSLQGAGQYF. DNA of the CDR3: TGTGCCAGCAGTCTACAGGGGGCAGGGCAGTATTTT. The full variable domain, in which reference TRBV2 and TRBJ2-3 provide the parts outside the CDR3, is EPEVTQTPSHQVTQMGQEVILRCVPISNHLYFYWYRQILGQKVEFLVSFYNNEISEKSEIFDDQFSVERPDGSNFTLKIRSTKLEDSAMYFCASSLQGAGQYFGPGTRLTVL.

This clonotype was recorded a few times. The V and J genes are TRBV11-2 and TRBJ1-2, with 7 bases fitting TRBD1. From germline, CDR1 is SGHAT and CDR2 FQNNGV. This CDR3 has 13 residues. With V trimmed by 3 bases and J by 9 bases, 7 bases remained unmatched. DNA for the CDR3: TGTGCCAGCAGCTTTGACAGGGCCAACAGCTACACCTTC. Protein sequence: CASSFDRANSYTF.

This clonotype was seen many times. V and J are TRBV5-1 and TRBJ2-3; 11 nucleotides align to TRBD2. Trimming cost V 3 bases and J 2 bases; bases outside gene matches: 5. From germline, CDR1 is SGHRS and CDR2 YFSETQ. The CDR3 is made up of 16 amino acids. CDR3 sequence: CASSSTSGAVTDTQYF. CDR3 nucleotide sequence: TGCGCCAGCAGCTCGACTAGCGGGGCGGTCACAGATACGCAGTATTTT.

V and J are TRBV27 and TRBJ2-2, with a possible D match to TRBD1 (6 bases). The V end lost 5 bases, the J end lost 2 bases, and 15 bases lay between the germline ends. Germline V gene lookup returns CDR1 MNHEY and CDR2 SMNVEV (reference sequence). The CDR3 runs 16 residues. The CDR3 coding sequence is TGTGCCAGCAGTCCCAATAAGGACAGTAACACCGGGGAGCTGTTTTTT. Encoded protein: CASSPNKDSNTGELFF.

This chain joins TRBV20-1 and TRBJ2-7, with 11 bases aligning to TRBD2. CDR1 DFQATT and CDR2 SNEGSKA come from the germline V gene (reference sequence). The CDR3 has 16 amino acids. Trimming cost V 2 bases and J 2 bases; bases outside gene matches: 8. Here the CDR3 reads CSARRLGTSGTYEQYF. CDR3 nucleotide sequence: TGCAGTGCTAGACGTCTGGGGACTAGCGGTACCTACGAGCAGTACTTC.

This clonotype was counted a single time. One base away lies a much larger clone, so this may be a sequencing read error. The CDR3 ends on some other residue instead of the conserved phenylalanine or tryptophan, so this is likely a read error. This chain links TRBV6-5 with TRBJ1-1, with D perhaps TRBD1 (6 bases). Germline V CDR1 and CDR2: MNHEY, SVGAGI. V was clipped by 0 bases and J by 7 bases, with 21 bases between them. The CDR3 loop spans 17 amino acids. As DNA, the CDR3 is TGTGCCAGCAGTTACTCGCCCTTTACAGGGTTCTCCGGTGAAGCTTTCCTT. Translated: CASSYSPFTGFSGEAFL.

This clonotype ranks as medium-sized. The genes are TRBV7-9 and TRBJ1-1; D gene ambiguous. Germline V gives CDR1 SEHNR, CDR2 FQNEAQ (reference sequence). The V gene lost 1 base and the J gene lost 7 bases, with 4 bases spanning the gap. The CDR3 is 11 amino acids. Here the CDR3 reads CASSLVGEAFF. The CDR3, as DNA: TGTGCCAGCAGCTTAGTAGGTGAAGCTTTCTTT.